The sequence of this TCR beta chain was determined in a study of T cell changes during pregnancy in multiple sclerosis. This table comes from immunoSEQ multiplex PCR, and its TCRdb copy is limited to in-frame clones, with some not included. The sample comprises 30,000 to 45,000 clones, 85% to 95% of which are singletons, and 1.2% rests with the top ten. Germline loops: CDR1 MNHNY, CDR2 SVGAGI (reference sequence). The CDR3 sequence is 15 residues long. The ends lost 5 bases at V and 3 bases at J; junction bases unmatched: 7. This clonotype was obtained from a female donor with multiple sclerosis, enrolled in a pregnancy study. The chain has TRBV6-6 and TRBJ2-7, with TRBD1 matching 10 bases. The sample consisted of PBMCs (not recorded whether the cells were cultured). The CDR3 sequence is CASSGGQGYLYEQYF. CDR3 DNA: TGTGCCAGCAGTGGGGGACAGGGGTATCTCTACGAGCAGTACTTC.